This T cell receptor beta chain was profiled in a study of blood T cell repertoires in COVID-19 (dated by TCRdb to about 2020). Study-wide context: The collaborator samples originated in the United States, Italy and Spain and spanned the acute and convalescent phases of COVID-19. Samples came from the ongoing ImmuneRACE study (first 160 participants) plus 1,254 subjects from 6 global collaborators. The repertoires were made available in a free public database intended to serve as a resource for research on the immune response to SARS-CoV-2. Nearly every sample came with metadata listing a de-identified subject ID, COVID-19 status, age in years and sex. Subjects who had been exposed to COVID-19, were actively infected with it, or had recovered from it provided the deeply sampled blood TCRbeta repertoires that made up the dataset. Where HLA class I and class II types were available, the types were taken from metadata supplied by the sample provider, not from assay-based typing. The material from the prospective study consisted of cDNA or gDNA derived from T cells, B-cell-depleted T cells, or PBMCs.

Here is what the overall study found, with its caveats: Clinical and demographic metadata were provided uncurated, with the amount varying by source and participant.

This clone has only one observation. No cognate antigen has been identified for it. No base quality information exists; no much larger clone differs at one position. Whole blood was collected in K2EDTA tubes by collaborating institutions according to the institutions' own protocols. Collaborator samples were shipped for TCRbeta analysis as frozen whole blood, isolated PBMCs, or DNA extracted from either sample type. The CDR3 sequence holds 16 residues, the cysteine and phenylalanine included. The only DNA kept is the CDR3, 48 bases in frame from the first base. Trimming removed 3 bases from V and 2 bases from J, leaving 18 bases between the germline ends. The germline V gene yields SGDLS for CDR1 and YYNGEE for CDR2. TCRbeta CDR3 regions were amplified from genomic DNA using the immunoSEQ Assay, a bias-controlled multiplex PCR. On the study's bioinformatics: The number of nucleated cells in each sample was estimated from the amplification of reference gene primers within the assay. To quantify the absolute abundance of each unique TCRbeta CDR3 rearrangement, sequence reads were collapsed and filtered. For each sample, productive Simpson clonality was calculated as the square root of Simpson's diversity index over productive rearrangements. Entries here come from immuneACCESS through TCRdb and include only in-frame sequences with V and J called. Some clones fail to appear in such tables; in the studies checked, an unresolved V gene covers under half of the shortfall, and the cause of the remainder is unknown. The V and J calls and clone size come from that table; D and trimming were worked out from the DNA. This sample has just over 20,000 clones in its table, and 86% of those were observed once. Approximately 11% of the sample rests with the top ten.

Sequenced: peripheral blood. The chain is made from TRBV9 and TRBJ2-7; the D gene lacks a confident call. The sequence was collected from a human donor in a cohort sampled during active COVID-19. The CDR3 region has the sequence CASSDPGGGKTYEQYF. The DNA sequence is TGTGCCAGCAGCGACCCTGGTGGCGGAAAGACCTACGAGCAGTACTTC.